This is a list of T cell receptor beta chains from one sample in a study of blood T cell repertoires in COVID-19. Assay used: immunoSEQ multiplex PCR; TCRdb lists only in-frame clones, some missing. The table lists about 100,000 clones, approximately 80% of them singletons. Sequencing used peripheral blood. The receptors come from a man in his forties or fifties with active or convalescent COVID-19. The CDR3 runs from the conserved cysteine through the conserved F or W. The order of the fields is V gene, J gene, CDR3 protein.

v_call: TRBV2; j_call: TRBJ1-1; cdr3_aa: CASTLQGDTEAFF
v_call: TRBV6-2/TRBV6-3; j_call: TRBJ2-3; cdr3_aa: CASSPPQRGTDTQYF
v_call: TRBV5-1; j_call: TRBJ2-3; cdr3_aa: CASSSDRGGEDTQYF
v_call: TRBV7-6; j_call: TRBJ2-3; cdr3_aa: CASSLGPGVSTDTQYF
v_call: TRBV24-1; j_call: TRBJ2-1; cdr3_aa: CATSDYGTYDEQFF
v_call: TRBV13; j_call: TRBJ2-7; cdr3_aa: CASSYFQTSDTYEQYF
v_call: TRBV30; j_call: TRBJ1-3; cdr3_aa: CAWRGTGTSNYPLSSGNTIYF
v_call: TRBV5-1; j_call: TRBJ2-1; cdr3_aa: CASSLGLAGVYEQFF
v_call: TRBV5-1; j_call: TRBJ2-1; cdr3_aa: CASTKVAGGDNEQFF
v_call: TRBV6-4; j_call: TRBJ1-2; cdr3_aa: CASSDRAGGYGYTF
v_call: TRBV7-3; j_call: TRBJ2-1; cdr3_aa: CASSLTARSSYNEQFF
v_call: TRBV24-1; j_call: TRBJ2-2; cdr3_aa: CATSDAGTGGVAGELFF
v_call: TRBV6-1; j_call: TRBJ1-5; cdr3_aa: CASSEQVDQPQHF
v_call: TRBV18; j_call: TRBJ1-4; cdr3_aa: CASSPRGQGLSEKLFF
v_call: TRBV19; j_call: TRBJ2-7; cdr3_aa: CASSITSGSIYEQYF
v_call: TRBV20-1; j_call: TRBJ2-3; cdr3_aa: CSARGQFGIRDTQYF
v_call: TRBV7-3; j_call: TRBJ2-3; cdr3_aa: CASSLTGAADTQYF
v_call: TRBV25-1; j_call: TRBJ2-7; cdr3_aa: CASKKVGHRSYEQYF
v_call: TRBV6-6; j_call: TRBJ1-2; cdr3_aa: CATTGQGDYGYTF
v_call: TRBV3-1/TRBV3-2; j_call: TRBJ1-3; cdr3_aa: CASSLPGGTIYF
v_call: TRBV4-1; j_call: TRBJ2-7; cdr3_aa: CASSQGAVAGDYEQYF
v_call: TRBV5-1; j_call: TRBJ2-1; cdr3_aa: CASSPDGNNEQFF
v_call: TRBV24-1; j_call: TRBJ1-2; cdr3_aa: CATSDLPDYGYTF
v_call: TRBV29-1; j_call: TRBJ2-7; cdr3_aa: CSVLGAEQYF
v_call: TRBV3-1/TRBV3-2; j_call: TRBJ2-6; cdr3_aa: CATRGTGANVLTF
v_call: TRBV3-1/TRBV3-2; j_call: TRBJ2-1; cdr3_aa: CASSQGTSVNNEQFF
v_call: TRBV3-1/TRBV3-2; j_call: TRBJ2-3; cdr3_aa: CASSRSGGPTDTQYF
v_call: TRBV30; j_call: TRBJ2-7; cdr3_aa: CAWSPSESYEQYF
v_call: TRBV5-5; j_call: TRBJ2-7; cdr3_aa: CASSGGQGYYEQYF
v_call: TRBV7-6; j_call: TRBJ2-3; cdr3_aa: CASSLYRGREDTQYF
v_call: TRBV19; j_call: TRBJ1-2; cdr3_aa: CASTVGVQGNYGYTF
v_call: TRBV10-1; j_call: TRBJ2-7; cdr3_aa: CASSEQDRGGEQYF
v_call: TRBV24-1; j_call: TRBJ1-2; cdr3_aa: CATSDFHSNYGYTF
v_call: TRBV18; j_call: TRBJ2-3; cdr3_aa: CASSPVLSSTDTQYF
v_call: TRBV30; j_call: TRBJ1-5; cdr3_aa: CAWSVRYNQPQHF
v_call: TRBV19; j_call: TRBJ2-1; cdr3_aa: CASSSRDRDWHEQFF
v_call: TRBV9; j_call: TRBJ2-1; cdr3_aa: CASSTPGTSDEQFF
v_call: TRBV24-1; j_call: TRBJ1-2; cdr3_aa: CATSGLTGASNYGYTF
v_call: TRBV5-1; j_call: TRBJ1-2; cdr3_aa: CASSLEYGQPSLF
v_call: TRBV5-1; j_call: TRBJ1-5; cdr3_aa: CASSLAGNQPQHF
v_call: TRBV9; j_call: TRBJ2-7; cdr3_aa: CASSGGRANEQYF
v_call: TRBV5-1; j_call: TRBJ2-2; cdr3_aa: CASSEGLAGVTGELFF
v_call: TRBV4-1; j_call: TRBJ2-1; cdr3_aa: CASSHILAELPQNNEQFF
v_call: TRBV7-9; j_call: TRBJ2-2; cdr3_aa: CASSPRDTDTGELFF
v_call: TRBV25-1; j_call: TRBJ2-7; cdr3_aa: CASSGRDRGSYEQYF
v_call: TRBV6-1; j_call: TRBJ1-5; cdr3_aa: CASSDGDRETSQPQHF
v_call: TRBV7-2; j_call: TRBJ2-5; cdr3_aa: CASSPAAGLKGLETQYF
v_call: TRBV7-9; j_call: TRBJ2-7; cdr3_aa: CASSRSNYEQYF
v_call: TRBV29-1; j_call: TRBJ1-4; cdr3_aa: CSAGTGFNEKLFF
v_call: TRBV29-1; j_call: TRBJ1-5; cdr3_aa: CSVDQGSNQPQHF